One and the same sample provided the 10 T cell receptor beta chains below, sequenced in a study of patients and donors after allogeneic stem cell transplantation. MiXCR, run by TCRdb on the RT-PCR reads, gives a single entry per CDR3 protein. The sample carries some 880,000 distinct CDR3 sequences, roughly 18% recorded once. The sample was blood, either unsorted or a sorted T cell fraction (not recorded which). These receptors came from a human donor who was either an allogeneic HSCT recipient or a stem cell or donor lymphocyte infusion donor (not recorded which). It is not recorded whose cells these are; they may come from a transplant donor.

This clonotype was seen more than once but under ten times. The chain recombines TRBV20-1 with TRBJ1-1, with no clear D. The germline V and J ends were trimmed by 2 bases and 4 bases, with 11 bases remaining between them. The CDR3 has 13 residues. Per the germline V gene, CDR1 is DFQATT and CDR2 is SNEGSKA (reference sequence). CDR3 in amino acids: CSARRPPSTEAFF. The DNA of the CDR3 is TGCAGTGCTAGAAGGCCCCCCAGCACTGAAGCTTTCTTT.

The V call is TRBV18, the J call TRBJ2-3; TRBD1 or TRBD2 may be the D gene (5 bases each). This CDR3 has 15 amino acids. Per germline, CDR1 KGHSH and CDR2 LQKENI. V shed 6 bases and J shed 3 bases, with 16 bases lying between them. The CDR3 nucleotides read TGTGCCAGCTCTCGGGGCCAGGGAACGACAGATACGCAGTATTTT. It codes for CASSRGQGTTDTQYF.

This rearrangement joins TRBV4-1 to TRBJ1-5; D gene uncertain. V lost 0 bases to trimming and J lost 6 bases, with 12 bases between them. Germline CDR1 reads MGHRA; CDR2 reads YSYEKL. The CDR3 runs 15 residues. CDR3 in amino acids: CASSQEVVIRQPQHF. The CDR3 DNA reads TGCGCCAGCAGCCAAGAGGTGGTCATTCGTCAGCCCCAGCATTTT.

This clonotype has only a few counts. The chain is built from TRBV5-1 and TRBJ2-5; a possible D gene is TRBD2 (6 bases). V was trimmed by 0 bases and J by 4 bases, leaving 19 bases between them. CDR1 is SGHRS, CDR2 YFSETQ, per germline. There are 17 residues in the CDR3. The CDR3 DNA reads as TGCGCCAGCAGCTTGGAGTTTGGGAGGAGATTTGGAGAGACCCAGTACTTC. It translates to CASSLEFGRRFGETQYF.

This clonotype turned up a few times. V and J are TRBV6-1 and TRBJ2-5; 7 bases are a match to TRBD1. This CDR3 spans 16 amino acids. V lost 6 bases to trimming and J lost 1 base; unmatched junction nucleotides: 11. The germline gives CDR1 MNHNS, CDR2 SASEGT. The CDR3 DNA is TGTGCCAGCAGCCTAACCACGGGACAGTTCCAAGAGACCCAGTACTTC. This gives the protein CASSLTTGQFQETQYF.

This clonotype was found a few times. V usage is TRBV9 and J usage is TRBJ2-3, with a weak D call TRBD2 (5 bases). The CDR3 has 14 amino acids. Trimming removed 2 bases from V and 4 bases from J, with 11 bases in between. Germline assignment: CDR1 SGDLS and CDR2 YYNGEE. The CDR3 loop reads CASSVARGADTQYF. CDR3 in DNA: TGTGCCAGCAGCGTTGCTCGGGGTGCAGATACGCAGTATTTT.

The V and J genes are TRBV12-3 or TRBV12-4 and TRBJ1-2; TRBD1 is a possible D gene (5 bases). CDR3 length: 13 residues. The V end lost 7 bases, the J end lost 5 bases, and 14 bases lay between the germline ends. This CDR3 is CASTPDSQYGYTF. CDR3 bases: TGTGCCAGCACCCCAGACAGTCAATATGGCTACACCTTC.

The chain combines TRBV2 with TRBJ2-2; D might be TRBD2 (6 bases). Germline CDR1 and CDR2: SNHLY and FYNNEI. Deletions cut 6 bases from V and 6 bases from J, with 17 bases between. This CDR3 has 15 residues. The CDR3 spells CASSQAGRGPGELFF. The CDR3 bases are TGTGCCAGCAGCCAGGCGGGGCGCGGACCCGGGGAGCTGTTTTTT.

The table lists this clonotype with many counts. The gene calls are TRBV12-3 or TRBV12-4 and TRBJ2-5; D is unresolved. The V gene lost 3 bases and the J gene lost 5 bases, with 7 bases spanning the gap. CDR3 length equals 12 residues. As DNA, the CDR3 is TGTGCCAGCAGTTTTGGGCGGGAGACCCAGTACTTC. This sequence encodes CASSFGRETQYF.

This clonotype was seen only a few times. The gene calls are TRBV6-1 and TRBJ2-1; 10 nucleotides line up with TRBD2. J was trimmed by 7 bases and V by 6 bases; bases with no gene match: 9. There are 15 residues in the CDR3. Germline assignment: CDR1 MNHNS and CDR2 SASEGT. This CDR3 reads CASRPTSGMSNEQFF. CDR3 DNA: TGTGCCAGCAGGCCAACTAGCGGGATGTCAAATGAGCAGTTCTTC.